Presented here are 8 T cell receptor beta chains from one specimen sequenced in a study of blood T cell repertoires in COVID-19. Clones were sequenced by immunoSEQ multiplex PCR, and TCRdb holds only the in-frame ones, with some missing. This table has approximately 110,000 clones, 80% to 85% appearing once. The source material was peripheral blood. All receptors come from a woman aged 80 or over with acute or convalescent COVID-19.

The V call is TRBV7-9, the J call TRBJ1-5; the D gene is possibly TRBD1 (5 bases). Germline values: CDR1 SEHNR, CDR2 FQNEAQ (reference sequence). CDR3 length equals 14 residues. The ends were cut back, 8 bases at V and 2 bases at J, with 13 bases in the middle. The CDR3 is CASARRGGNQPQHF. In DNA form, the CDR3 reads TGTGCCAGCGCCCGGAGGGGAGGCAATCAGCCCCAGCATTTT.

CDR3 region: CASSQDLTGIGYTF. The CDR3 coding sequence is TGCGCCAGCAGCCAAGACTTGACAGGGATTGGCTACACCTTC. V usage is TRBV4-1 and J usage is TRBJ1-2, with 7 bases that match TRBD1. The ends lost 0 bases at V and 7 bases at J; junction bases unmatched: 5. Per germline, CDR1 MGHRA and CDR2 YSYEKL. CDR3 length equals 14 residues.

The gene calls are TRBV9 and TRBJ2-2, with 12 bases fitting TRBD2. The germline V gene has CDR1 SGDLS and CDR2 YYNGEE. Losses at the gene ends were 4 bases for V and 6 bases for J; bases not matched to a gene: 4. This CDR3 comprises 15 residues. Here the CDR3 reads CASSPTSGSSGELFF. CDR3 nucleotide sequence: TGTGCCAGCAGCCCGACTAGCGGGAGTTCCGGGGAGCTGTTTTTT. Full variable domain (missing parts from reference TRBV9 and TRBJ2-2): DSGVTQTPKHLITATGQRVTLRCSPRSGDLSVYWYQQSLDQGLQFLIQYYNGEERAKGNILERFSAQQFPDLHSELNLSSLELGDSALYFCASSPTSGSSGELFFGEGSRLTVL.

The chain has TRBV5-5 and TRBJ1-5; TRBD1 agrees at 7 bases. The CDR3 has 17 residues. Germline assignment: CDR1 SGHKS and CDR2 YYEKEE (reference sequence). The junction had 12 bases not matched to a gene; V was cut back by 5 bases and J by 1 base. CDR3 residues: CASSSNTGAGSNQPQHF. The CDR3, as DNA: TGTGCCAGCAGTTCCAATACAGGGGCGGGAAGCAATCAGCCCCAGCATTTT.

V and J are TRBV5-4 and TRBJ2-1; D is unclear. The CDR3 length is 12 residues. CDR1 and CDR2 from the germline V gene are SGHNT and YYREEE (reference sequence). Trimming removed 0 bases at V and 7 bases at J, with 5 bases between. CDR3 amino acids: CASSLDENEQFF. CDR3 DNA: TGTGCCAGCAGCTTGGACGAGAATGAGCAGTTCTTC.

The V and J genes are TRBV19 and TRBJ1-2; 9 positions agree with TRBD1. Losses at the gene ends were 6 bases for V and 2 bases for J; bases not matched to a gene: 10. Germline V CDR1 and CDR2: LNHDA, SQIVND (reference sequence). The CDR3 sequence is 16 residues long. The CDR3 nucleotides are TGTGCCAGTAGAACAGGGGGCGTAAAGAAGAACTATGGCTACACCTTC. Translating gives CASRTGGVKKNYGYTF. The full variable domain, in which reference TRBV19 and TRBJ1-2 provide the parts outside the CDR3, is DGGITQSPKYLFRKEGQNVTLSCEQNLNHDAMYWYRQDPGQGLRLIYYSQIVNDFQKGDIAEGYSVSREKKESFPLTVTSAQKNPTAFYLCASRTGGVKKNYGYTFGSGTRLTVV.

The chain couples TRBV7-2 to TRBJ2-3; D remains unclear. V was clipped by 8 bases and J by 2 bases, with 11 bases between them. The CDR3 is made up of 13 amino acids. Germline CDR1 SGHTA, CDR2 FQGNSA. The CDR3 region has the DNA TGTGCCAGCGGGCTCCAGGTCACAGATACGCAGTATTTT. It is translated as CASGLQVTDTQYF.

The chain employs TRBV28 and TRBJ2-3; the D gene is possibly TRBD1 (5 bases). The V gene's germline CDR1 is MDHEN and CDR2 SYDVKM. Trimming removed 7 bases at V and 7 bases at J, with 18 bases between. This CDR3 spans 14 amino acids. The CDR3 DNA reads TGTGCCAGCAAAAGGGGTGGCAGCGAACATACGCAGTATTTT. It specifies CASKRGGSEHTQYF.